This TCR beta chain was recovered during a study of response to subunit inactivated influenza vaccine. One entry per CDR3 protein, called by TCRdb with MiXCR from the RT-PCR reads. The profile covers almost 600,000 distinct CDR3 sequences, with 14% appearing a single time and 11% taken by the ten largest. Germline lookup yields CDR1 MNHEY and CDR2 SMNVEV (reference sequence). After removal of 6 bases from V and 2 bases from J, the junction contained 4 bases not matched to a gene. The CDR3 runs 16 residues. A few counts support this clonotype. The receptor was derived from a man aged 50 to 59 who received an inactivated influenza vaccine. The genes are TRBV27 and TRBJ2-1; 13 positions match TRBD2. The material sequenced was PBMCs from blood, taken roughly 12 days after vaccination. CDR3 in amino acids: CASSPGTSGTYNEQFF. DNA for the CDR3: TGTGCCAGCAGCCCCGGGACTAGCGGGACCTACAATGAGCAGTTCTTC.